This T cell receptor beta chain was found in a study of T cells after somatic rescue of genetic block. The germline V gene has CDR1 SGHAT and CDR2 FQNNGV. The V end was cut by 0 bases, the J end by 1 base, with 6 bases between. The CDR3 runs 14 residues. Clones were sequenced by immunoSEQ multiplex PCR, and TCRdb holds only the in-frame ones, with some missing. The table has about 67,000 clones, roughly nine tenths seen once; the top ten hold around 3%. Material for sequencing was peripheral blood mononuclear cells (PBMCs). This TCR was recovered from a man in his forties. This chain uses TRBV11-2 with TRBJ1-1; D call uncertain. The CDR3 reads CASSLDAWNTEAFF. In DNA, the CDR3 is TGTGCCAGCAGCTTAGATGCGTGGAACACTGAAGCTTTCTTT. Variable domain in full (rest from reference TRBV11-2 and TRBJ1-1): EAGVAQSPRYKIIEKRQSVAFWCNPISGHATLYWYQQILGQGPKLLIQFQNNGVVDDSQLPKDRFSAERLKGVDSTLKIQPAKLEDSAVYLCASSLDAWNTEAFFGQGTRLTVV.